This passage covers 18 T cell receptor beta chains from one sample sequenced in a study of T cells after yellow fever vaccination. TCRdb called the 5' RACE reads again in MiXCR, with one record for every CDR3 protein. The sample has 620,000 or so distinct CDR3 sequences, about a sixth seen once; the top ten hold around 15%. The sequencing used PBMCs, collected 4 to 6 days after the first yellow fever vaccination. These receptors originate from a man between 18 and 29 years old who received the YFV17D yellow fever vaccine.

The rearrangement joins TRBV7-9 to TRBJ1-2; 10 bases match TRBD1. Unmatched junction bases numbered 9, after V lost 0 bases and J lost 8 bases. In germline, CDR1 is SEHNR, CDR2 FQNEAQ (reference sequence). The CDR3 has 16 amino acids. CDR3 coding DNA: TGTGCCAGCAGCTTAGCCCTGGGACAGGGGTTCGGGGGCTACACCTTC. Its translation is CASSLALGQGFGGYTF.

This clonotype has just a few counts. The chain combines TRBV15 with TRBJ2-1; D uncertain. The germline CDR1 and CDR2 sequences are LNHNV and YYDKDF (reference sequence). This CDR3 has 13 residues. V lost 10 bases and J lost 0, with 10 bases in between. The CDR3 is CAIGSGSYNEQFF. In nucleotides, the CDR3 is TGTGCCATAGGCTCGGGCTCCTACAATGAGCAGTTCTTC.

This chain connects TRBV5-1 to TRBJ1-3, with D maybe TRBD1 (5 bases). The V gene lost 2 bases and the J gene lost 2 bases, with 14 bases spanning the gap. CDR1 is SGHRS, CDR2 YFSETQ, per germline. The length of the CDR3 is 16 residues. The CDR3 region has the DNA TGCGCCAGCAGCTTTGGGGGAGACTGGGCTGGAAACACCATATATTTT. Translating gives CASSFGGDWAGNTIYF.

In nucleotides, the CDR3 is TGTGCCAGCAGCCAAGACGGGGACACTGAAGCTTTCTTT. Translated: CASSQDGDTEAFF. V gene TRBV4-2 combines with J gene TRBJ1-1; D unclear. The CDR3 covers 13 residues. CDR1 is LGHNA and CDR2 is YNFKEQ in the germline V gene. V gave up 0 bases and J gave up 3 bases, with 5 bases separating them.

This chain joins TRBV11-1 and TRBJ2-6; D ambiguous. CDR3 length: 19 amino acids. Germline-derived CDR1 and CDR2 are SGHAT and FQDESV (reference sequence). The V end lost 1 base, the J end lost 0 bases, and 16 bases lay between the germline ends. The CDR3 nucleotides read TGTGCCAGCAGCTTAGTGGGCCCCGGACGCAGCTCTGGGGCCAACGTCCTGACTTTC. Residues: CASSLVGPGRSSGANVLTF.

There are a few counts of this clonotype. J is TRBJ2-5 and V is TRBV5-1; perhaps TRBD2 as D (7 bases). V lost 3 bases, J lost 3 bases, and 12 bases lay in between. The CDR3 loop spans 14 amino acids. Germline CDR1 and CDR2: SGHRS and YFSETQ. In DNA, the CDR3 is TGCGCCAGCAGCTGGGGGGGCGGTAAAGAGACCCAGTACTTC. It specifies CASSWGGGKETQYF.

The chain carries TRBV12-3 or TRBV12-4 and TRBJ2-5, with 12 nucleotides matching TRBD1. Trimming cost V 5 bases and J 5 bases; bases outside gene matches: 6. The CDR3 is 15 amino acids. The CDR3 DNA reads TGTGCCAGCAGTGCGGGACAGGGGGCGGGCGAGACCCAGTACTTC. This encodes CASSAGQGAGETQYF.

This clonotype was observed a handful of times. This rearrangement joins TRBV6-2 or TRBV6-3 to TRBJ2-2; D unclear. Germline V gene lookup returns CDR1 MNHEY and CDR2 SVGEGT. The germline V and J ends were trimmed by 2 bases and 1 base, with 8 bases remaining between them. The CDR3 is 15 amino acids. DNA for the CDR3: TGTGCCAGCAGTTACCGCGCAGGGAACACCGGGGAGCTGTTTTTT. It is translated as CASSYRAGNTGELFF.

This clonotype was detected only a few times. The chain combines TRBV12-3 or TRBV12-4 with TRBJ2-5; 13 bases match TRBD2. V shed 4 bases, J shed 0 bases, and the junction held 5 bases outside the gene matches. The CDR3 extends over 17 amino acids. This CDR3 reads CASSSTTSGGHQETQYF. In DNA form, the CDR3 reads TGTGCCAGCAGTTCCACGACTAGCGGGGGGCACCAAGAGACCCAGTACTTC.

The rearrangement joins TRBV6-1 to TRBJ2-6; TRBD1 or TRBD2 may be the D gene (5 bases each). Germline-derived CDR1 and CDR2 are MNHNS and SASEGT. Trimming left V 6 bases short and J 2 bases short, with 20 bases between. This CDR3 contains 18 residues. This CDR3 is CASRGRQSNGPGANVLTF. CDR3 bases: TGTGCCAGCAGGGGACGACAATCAAATGGCCCTGGGGCCAACGTCCTGACTTTC.

In this sample, this clonotype turned up a few times. This chain links TRBV2 with TRBJ2-5; D uncertain. Looked up from germline, CDR1 is SNHLY and CDR2 is FYNNEI. The CDR3 contains 12 residues. V was pared by 4 bases and J by 4 bases, with 7 bases between. CDR3 protein: CASSAVGETQYF. The DNA for the CDR3 is TGTGCCAGCAGTGCGGTGGGAGAGACCCAGTACTTC.

This clonotype was seen a handful of times. This CDR3 reads CASSQVGITGELFF. CDR3 bases: TGTGCCAGCAGCCAAGTAGGGATCACCGGGGAGCTGTTTTTT. This rearrangement joins TRBV4-2 to TRBJ2-2; D remains unclear. From germline, CDR1 is LGHNA and CDR2 YNFKEQ. The V and J ends lost 1 base and 4 bases respectively, with 7 bases between them. The CDR3 is made up of 14 amino acids.

This clonotype was seen only a few times. The J gene is TRBJ1-4, the V gene TRBV5-1; D gene uncertain. The CDR3 is 16 amino acids. V lost 5 bases and J 0 bases, leaving 14 bases between the germline ends. The germline V gene has CDR1 SGHRS and CDR2 YFSETQ. As DNA, the CDR3 is TGCGCCAGCAGTTACGGGTTTGGGGCAACTAATGAAAAACTGTTTTTT. It translates to CASSYGFGATNEKLFF.

The chain couples TRBV25-1 to TRBJ1-2, with TRBD1 matching 9 bases. Germline assignment: CDR1 MGHDK and CDR2 SYGVNS. Trimming cost V 2 bases and J 4 bases; bases outside gene matches: 5. The CDR3 has 15 amino acids. The CDR3 DNA sequence: TGTGCCAGCAGTGAAACCGGGACAGGGTTCTATGGCTACACCTTC. Its protein product is CASSETGTGFYGYTF.

This chain links TRBV28 with TRBJ2-7, with 10 bases identical to TRBD2. The J segment lost 4 bases and the V segment lost 5 bases, leaving 8 bases of the junction unmatched. This CDR3 contains 15 residues. Per the germline V gene, CDR1 is MDHEN and CDR2 is SYDVKM. In DNA, the CDR3 is TGTGCCAGCAGTCCCGAACTAGCGGGGCAGTACGAGCAGTACGTC. This sequence encodes CASSPELAGQYEQYV.

This clonotype was seen a handful of times. The chain carries TRBV3-1 and TRBJ1-6, with 7 positions matching TRBD1. V was clipped by 4 bases and J by 11 bases; unmatched bases: 8. This CDR3 has 14 amino acids. Germline-derived CDR1 and CDR2 are LGHDT and YNNKEL (reference sequence). CDR3 in amino acids: CASSRGGAETPLHF. In DNA, the CDR3 is TGTGCCAGCAGCCGAGGGGGCGCGGAAACACCCCTCCACTTT.

DNA for the CDR3: TGCAGTGCCTCGCTTCCCGGGGGGCCCTACGAGCAGTACTTC. Translated, it gives CSASLPGGPYEQYF. This chain joins TRBV20-1 and TRBJ2-7, with D perhaps TRBD2 (7 bases). With 6 bases removed from V and 2 bases from J, the gap between germline ends came to 17 bases. Germline loops: CDR1 DFQATT, CDR2 SNEGSKA (reference sequence). The CDR3 sequence is 14 residues long.

This clonotype was seen a handful of times. The rearrangement joins TRBV14 to TRBJ2-3; 11 nucleotides line up with TRBD2. The CDR3 has 16 residues. Germline V gene data show CDR1 as SGHDN and CDR2 as FVKESK. Germline trimming cut 0 bases from V and 6 bases from J; bases unmatched to any gene: 5. Here the CDR3 DNA reads TGTGCCAGCAGCCAAGAGGGCCTAGCGGGGGGTGATACGCAGTATTTT. Translating gives CASSQEGLAGGDTQYF.